A single sample is the source of the 9 T cell receptor beta chains below, sequenced in a study of T cell repertoires in cytomegalovirus infection. Each CDR3 protein gets one entry after TCRdb re-called the reads with MiXCR. The sample records 200,000 to 300,000 distinct CDR3 sequences, roughly 12% being singletons. Sequenced: PBMCs. The receptors here all came from a human donor in good health (CMV status not recorded). Some clones in this sample may be carry-over from other donors' samples.

Many counts were recorded for this clonotype. The chain has TRBV19 and TRBJ2-2; D gene unclear. V lost 3 bases and J lost 2, with 10 bases in between. CDR3 length equals 15 residues. From germline, CDR1 is LNHDA and CDR2 SQIVND (reference sequence). In nucleotides, the CDR3 is TGTGCCAGTAGTATTTCACGGGTAAACACCGGGGAGCTGTTTTTT. Translating it yields CASSISRVNTGELFF.

This chain uses TRBV3-1 with TRBJ2-5, with D perhaps being TRBD1 or TRBD2 (5 bases each). The CDR3 extends over 15 amino acids. Trimming removed 4 bases from V and 5 bases from J, with 17 bases in between. Germline CDR1 and CDR2: LGHDT and YNNKEL (reference sequence). This chain's CDR3 is CASSPRRGREETQYF. Here the CDR3 DNA reads TGTGCCAGCAGCCCCCGAAGGGGCAGGGAGGAGACCCAGTACTTC.

Ten or more counts support this clonotype. V gene TRBV7-9 combines with J gene TRBJ2-5, with 8 bases matching TRBD1. In germline, CDR1 is SEHNR, CDR2 FQNEAQ (reference sequence). The ends lost 6 bases at V and 2 bases at J; junction bases unmatched: 5. This CDR3 is 14 amino acids long. The chain's CDR3 is CASRLGQGQETQYF. For the CDR3, the DNA is TGTGCCAGCAGACTTGGACAGGGACAAGAGACCCAGTACTTC.

Many counts were recorded for this clonotype. The chain couples TRBV7-2 to TRBJ2-3, with a weak D call TRBD1 (7 bases). Trimming left V 0 bases short and J 4 bases short, with 14 bases between. Germline loops: CDR1 SGHTA, CDR2 FQGNSA. The length of the CDR3 is 16 residues. CDR3 bases: TGTGCCAGCAGCTTAGCCGGGACTGACAGGGCAGATACGCAGTATTTT. Its protein is CASSLAGTDRADTQYF.

There are many counts of this clonotype. The rearrangement uses TRBV7-2 and TRBJ2-3; D possibly corresponds to TRBD2 (5 bases). The V gene lost 2 bases and the J gene lost 6 bases, with 9 bases spanning the gap. The CDR3 extends over 13 amino acids. The germline gives CDR1 SGHTA, CDR2 FQGNSA. CDR3 sequence reads: CASSLISGDTQYF. The CDR3 DNA sequence: TGTGCCAGCAGCTTAATATCGGGGGATACGCAGTATTTT.

This clonotype was counted many times. V and J are TRBV11-2 and TRBJ1-4; TRBD1 might be the D (5 bases). The length of the CDR3 is 13 residues. Germline CDR1 is SGHAT and CDR2 is FQNNGV. The V and J ends lost 5 bases and 7 bases respectively, with 11 bases between them. CDR3 DNA sequence: TGTGCCAGCAGCGCGGGACGCATTGAAAAACTGTTTTTT. Its translation is CASSAGRIEKLFF.

V gene TRBV4-3 combines with J gene TRBJ1-1, with D possibly TRBD1 on 6 matching bases. From germline, CDR1 is LGHNA and CDR2 YSLEER. The V end lost 1 base, the J end lost 12 bases, and 15 bases lay between the germline ends. The CDR3 length is 13 residues. This chain's CDR3 is CASSQGAGAGTFF. The CDR3 DNA is TGCGCCAGCAGCCAAGGGGCGGGGGCTGGGACTTTCTTT.

This chain links TRBV20-1 with TRBJ1-1; 7 bases align to TRBD1. The CDR3 is made up of 12 amino acids. Per the germline V gene, CDR1 is DFQATT and CDR2 is SNEGSKA (reference sequence). V was pared by 6 bases and J by 4 bases, with 5 bases of the junction left unmatched. CDR3 DNA: TGCAGTGCAAAGACAGGGAGCACTGAAGCTTTCTTT. Its translation: CSAKTGSTEAFF.

This clonotype was counted only a few times. The chain employs TRBV29-1 and TRBJ1-1, with D tentatively TRBD1 (5 bases). There are 14 residues in the CDR3. The germline gives CDR1 SQVTM, CDR2 ANQGSEA. V lost 7 bases and J lost 0, with 15 bases in between. As DNA, the CDR3 is TGCAGCGCCGCCCTGGGAGGGGTGAACACTGAAGCTTTCTTT. It translates to CSAALGGVNTEAFF.